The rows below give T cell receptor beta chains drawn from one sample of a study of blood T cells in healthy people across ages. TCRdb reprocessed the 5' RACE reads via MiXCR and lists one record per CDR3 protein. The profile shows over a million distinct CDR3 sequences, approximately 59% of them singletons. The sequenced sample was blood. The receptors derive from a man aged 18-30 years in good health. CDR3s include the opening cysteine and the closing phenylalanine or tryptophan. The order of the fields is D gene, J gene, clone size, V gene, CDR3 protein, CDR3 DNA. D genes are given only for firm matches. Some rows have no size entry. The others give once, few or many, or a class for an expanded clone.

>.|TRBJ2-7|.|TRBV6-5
CASSRTGTTYEQYF
TGTGCCAGCAGTCGAACCGGGACAACCTACGAGCAGTACTTC
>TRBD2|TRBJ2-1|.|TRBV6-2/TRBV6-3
CASSYALGLASEQFF
TGTGCCAGCAGTTACGCGTTGGGACTAGCAAGTGAGCAGTTCTTC
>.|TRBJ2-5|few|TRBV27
CASSTAQGQETQYF
TGTGCCAGCAGTACCGCACAGGGTCAAGAGACCCAGTACTTC
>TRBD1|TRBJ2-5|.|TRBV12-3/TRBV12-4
CASSFGTGDPVGTQYF
TGTGCCAGCAGTTTTGGTACAGGGGACCCGGTCGGGACCCAGTACTTC
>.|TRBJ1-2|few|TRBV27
CASSSILGGGKGNYGYTF
TGTGCCAGCAGTTCCATCCTGGGGGGGGGAAAGGGTAACTATGGCTACACCTTC
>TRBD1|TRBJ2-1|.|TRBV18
CASSRTGNDEQFF
TGTGCCAGCTCCCGGACAGGGAATGATGAGCAGTTCTTC
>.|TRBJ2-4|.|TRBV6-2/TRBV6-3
CASWGDQAKNIQYF
TGTGCCAGTTGGGGGGATCAAGCCAAAAACATTCAGTACTTC
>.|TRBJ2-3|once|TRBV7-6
CASSSEAGPRTDTQYF
TGTGCCAGCAGCTCTGAAGCGGGCCCTCGCACAGATACGCAGTATTTT
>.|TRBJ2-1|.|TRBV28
CASSTPRGGRDNGQFF
TGTGCCAGCAGTACCCCTAGGGGGGGACGTGACAATGGGCAGTTCTTC
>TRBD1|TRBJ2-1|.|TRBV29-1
CSVFGTGGPNEQFF
TGCAGCGTTTTCGGGACAGGGGGTCCTAATGAGCAGTTCTTC
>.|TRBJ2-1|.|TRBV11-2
CASSVETSSDEQFF
TGTGCCAGCAGCGTGGAGACTAGTTCGGATGAGCAGTTCTTC
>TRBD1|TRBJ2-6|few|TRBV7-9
CASSHRWDSTSGANVLTF
TGTGCCAGCAGTCACCGCTGGGACAGTACCTCTGGGGCCAACGTCCTGACTTTC
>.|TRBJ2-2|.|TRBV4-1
CASSQVPFGVGLSGELFF
TGCGCCAGCAGCCAAGTCCCGTTCGGGGTTGGTTTGTCCGGGGAGCTGTTTTTT
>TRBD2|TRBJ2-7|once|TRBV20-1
CSASLAGSSYNEQYF
TGCAGTGCTAGTCTAGCGGGATCCTCCTACAATGAGCAGTACTTC
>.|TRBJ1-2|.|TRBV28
CASSAPGAALDGYTF
TGTGCCAGCAGTGCACCAGGGGCGGCGCTCGATGGCTACACCTTC
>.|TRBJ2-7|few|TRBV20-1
CSARDQGFEQYF
TGCAGTGCTAGAGATCAAGGGTTCGAGCAGTACTTC
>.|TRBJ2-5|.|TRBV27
CASSFLSREAQYF
TGTGCCAGCAGTTTTCTTTCCAGGGAGGCCCAGTACTTC
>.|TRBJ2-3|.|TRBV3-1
CASSQGFRDAVTDTQYF
TGTGCCAGCAGCCAAGGGTTCCGGGACGCAGTTACAGATACGCAGTATTTT
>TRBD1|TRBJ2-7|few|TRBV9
CASSDQTGLNEQYF
TGTGCCAGCAGCGACCAGACAGGGTTGAACGAGCAGTACTTC
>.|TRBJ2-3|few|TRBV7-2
CASSLVWTSTDTQYF
TGTGCCAGCAGCTTAGTATGGACAAGCACAGATACGCAGTATTTT
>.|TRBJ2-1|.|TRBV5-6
CASSGPGAQFYNEQFF
TGTGCCAGCAGCGGACCGGGAGCCCAATTCTACAATGAGCAGTTCTTC
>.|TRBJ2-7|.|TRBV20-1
CSGQYAYEQYF
TGCAGTGGGCAGTACGCCTACGAGCAGTACTTC
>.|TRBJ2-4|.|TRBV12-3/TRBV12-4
CVSSFGGRGDEQYF
TGTGTCAGCAGTTTTGGTGGCAGGGGAGACGAACAGTACTTC
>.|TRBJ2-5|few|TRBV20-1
CSAGFGETQYF
TGCAGTGCCGGGTTTGGCGAGACCCAGTACTTC
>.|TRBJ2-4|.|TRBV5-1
CASSLEAAPENIQYF
TGCGCCAGCAGCTTGGAGGCCGCCCCTGAGAACATTCAGTACTTC
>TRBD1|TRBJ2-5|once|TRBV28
CATGVRQGLQETQYF
TGTGCCACCGGGGTAAGACAGGGCCTCCAAGAGACTCAGTACTTC
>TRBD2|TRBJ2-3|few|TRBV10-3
CATREASTDTQYF
TGTGCCACCCGGGAGGCTAGCACAGATACGCAGTATTTT
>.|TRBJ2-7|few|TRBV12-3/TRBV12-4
CASSLGGGGAPSYEQYF
TGTGCCAGCAGTTTAGGGGGAGGGGGCGCGCCGTCCTACGAGCAGTACTTC
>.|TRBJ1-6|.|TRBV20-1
CSARVAQGMGSSPLHF
TGCAGTGCTAGAGTGGCTCAGGGTATGGGGTCTTCACCCCTCCACTTT
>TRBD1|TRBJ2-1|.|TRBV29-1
CSVDGGQGAYNEQFF
TGCAGCGTTGATGGCGGACAGGGGGCCTACAATGAGCAGTTCTTC
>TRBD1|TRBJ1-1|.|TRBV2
CASSRDRGRGEAFF
TGTGCCAGCAGCCGGGACAGGGGTCGGGGTGAAGCTTTCTTT